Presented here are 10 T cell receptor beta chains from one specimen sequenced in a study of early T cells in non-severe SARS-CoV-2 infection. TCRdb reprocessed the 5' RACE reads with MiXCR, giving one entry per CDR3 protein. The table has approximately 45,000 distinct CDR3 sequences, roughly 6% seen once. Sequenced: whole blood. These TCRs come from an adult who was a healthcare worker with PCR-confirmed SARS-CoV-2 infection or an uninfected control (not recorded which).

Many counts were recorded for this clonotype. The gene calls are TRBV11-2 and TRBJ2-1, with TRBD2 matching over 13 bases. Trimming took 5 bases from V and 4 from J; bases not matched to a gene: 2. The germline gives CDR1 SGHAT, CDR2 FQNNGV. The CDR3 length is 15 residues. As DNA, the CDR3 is TGTGCCAGCAGCGGACTAGCGGGGGAGTACAATGAGCAGTTCTTC. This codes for CASSGLAGEYNEQFF.

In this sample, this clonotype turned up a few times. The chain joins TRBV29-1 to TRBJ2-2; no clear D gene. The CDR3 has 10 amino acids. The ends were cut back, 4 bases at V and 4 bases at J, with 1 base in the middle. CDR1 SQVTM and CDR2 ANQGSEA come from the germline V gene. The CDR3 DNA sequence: TGCAGCGTTGGCACCGGGGAGCTGTTTTTT. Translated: CSVGTGELFF.

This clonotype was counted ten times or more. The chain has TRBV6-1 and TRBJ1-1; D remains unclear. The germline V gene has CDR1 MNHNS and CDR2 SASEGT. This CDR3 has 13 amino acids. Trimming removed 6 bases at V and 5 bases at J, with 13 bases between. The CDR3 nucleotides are TGTGCCAGCAGCGAGCAAGTGACTACTGAAGCTTTCTTT. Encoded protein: CASSEQVTTEAFF.

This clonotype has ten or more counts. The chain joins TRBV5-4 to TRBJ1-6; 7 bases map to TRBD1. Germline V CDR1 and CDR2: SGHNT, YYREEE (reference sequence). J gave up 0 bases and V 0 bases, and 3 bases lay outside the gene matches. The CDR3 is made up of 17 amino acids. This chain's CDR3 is CASSLGGQSSYNSPLHF. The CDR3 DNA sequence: TGTGCCAGCAGCTTGGGGGGACAGAGCTCCTATAATTCACCCCTCCACTTT. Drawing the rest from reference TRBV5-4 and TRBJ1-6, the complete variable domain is ETGVTQSPTHLIKTRGQQVTLRCSSQSGHNTVSWYQQALGQGPQFIFQYYREEENGRGNFPPRFSGLQFPNYSSELNVNALELDDSALYLCASSLGGQSSYNSPLHFGNGTRLTVT.

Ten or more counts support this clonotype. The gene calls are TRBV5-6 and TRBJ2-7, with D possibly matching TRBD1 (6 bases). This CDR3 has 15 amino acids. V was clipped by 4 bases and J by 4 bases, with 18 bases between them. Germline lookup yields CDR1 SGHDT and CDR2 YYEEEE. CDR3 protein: CASSPEQGTLYEQYF. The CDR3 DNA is TGTGCCAGCAGCCCAGAGCAGGGGACCCTTTACGAGCAGTACTTC. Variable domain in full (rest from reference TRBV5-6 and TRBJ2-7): DAGVTQSPTHLIKTRGQQVTLRCSPKSGHDTVSWYQQALGQGPQFIFQYYEEEERQRGNFPDRFSGHQFPNYSSELNVNALLLGDSALYLCASSPEQGTLYEQYFGPGTRLTVT.

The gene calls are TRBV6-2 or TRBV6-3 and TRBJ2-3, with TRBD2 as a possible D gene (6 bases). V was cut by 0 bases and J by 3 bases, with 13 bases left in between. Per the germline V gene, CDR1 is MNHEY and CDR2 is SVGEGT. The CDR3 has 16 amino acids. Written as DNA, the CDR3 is TGTGCCAGCAGTTACTCGACCCTGGGAGGTACAGATACGCAGTATTTT. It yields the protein CASSYSTLGGTDTQYF.

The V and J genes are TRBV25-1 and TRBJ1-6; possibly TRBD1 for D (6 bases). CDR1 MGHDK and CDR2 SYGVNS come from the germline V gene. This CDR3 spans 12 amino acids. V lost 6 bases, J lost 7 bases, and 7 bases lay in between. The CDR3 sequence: CASRQGNSPLHF. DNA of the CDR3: TGTGCCAGCAGACAGGGAAATTCACCCCTCCACTTT.

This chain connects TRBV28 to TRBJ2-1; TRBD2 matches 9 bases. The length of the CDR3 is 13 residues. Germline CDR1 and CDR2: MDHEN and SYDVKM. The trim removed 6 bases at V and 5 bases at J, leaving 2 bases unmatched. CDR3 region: CASRPSGDNEQFF. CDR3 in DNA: TGTGCCAGCAGACCTAGCGGGGACAATGAGCAGTTCTTC.

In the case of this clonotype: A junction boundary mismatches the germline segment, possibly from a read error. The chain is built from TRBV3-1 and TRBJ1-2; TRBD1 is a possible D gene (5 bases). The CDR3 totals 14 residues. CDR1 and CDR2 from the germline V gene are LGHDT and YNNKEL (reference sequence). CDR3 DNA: TGTACCAGCAGCCAGGGCAGCCTTAACTATGGCTACACCTTC. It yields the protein CTSSQGSLNYGYTF. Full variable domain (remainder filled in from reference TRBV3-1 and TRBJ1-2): DTAVSQTPKYLVTQMGNDKSIKCEQNLGHDTMYWYKQDSKKFLKIMFSYNNKELIINETVPNRFSPKSPDKAHLNLHINSLELGDSAVYFCTSSQGSLNYGYTFGSGTRLTVV.

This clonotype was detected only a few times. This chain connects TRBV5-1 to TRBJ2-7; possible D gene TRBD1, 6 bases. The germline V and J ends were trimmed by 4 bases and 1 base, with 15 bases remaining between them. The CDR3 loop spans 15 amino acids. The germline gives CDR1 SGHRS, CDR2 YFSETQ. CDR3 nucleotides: TGCGCCAGCAGCACGGACAGCTCGCCGTCCTACGAGCAGTACTTC. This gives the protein CASSTDSSPSYEQYF.